This T cell receptor beta chain was identified in a study of CD8+CD57+ T cells in acquired aplastic anemia. Study at large: Sorting CD4+ and CD8+ cells gave DNA averaging about 3.2 ug.

Profiling that covered TCR beta VDJ and CDR3 relied on genomic DNA as its template. TCRdb recomputed calls from the reads with MiXCR, one row per CDR3 protein. The sample records around 170,000 distinct CDR3 sequences, more than 45% being singletons. Germline V gene data show CDR1 as DFQATT and CDR2 as SNEGSKA (reference sequence). Trimming pared 0 bases from V and 10 bases from J, leaving 10 bases between. The CDR3 totals 12 residues. An expansion of CD8+CD57+ cells by flow cytometry had been shown in patients chosen for sequencing. The TCR sequence derives from a human donor with aplastic anemia. This sequence joins TRBV20-1 and TRBJ2-1; tentative D call: TRBD1 (6 bases). Sequenced material: sorted CD4+, CD8+, or CD8+CD57+ T cells (not recorded which) from PBMCs. The CDR3 spells CSARDRGWEQFF. CDR3 in DNA: TGCAGTGCTAGAGACAGGGGATGGGAGCAGTTCTTC.